This passage covers 13 T cell receptor beta chains from one sample sequenced in a study of blood T cell repertoires in COVID-19 (dated by TCRdb to 2020 to 2021). Libraries were prepared through the immunoSEQ multiplex PCR assay. TCRdb's version of the immuneACCESS table is confined to in-frame rearrangements and falls short of the full clone set. An unresolved V gene accounts for under half of the shortfall where checked; the remainder is of unknown origin. The sample table records 350,000 to 450,000 clones; approximately 90% of these occur just once. The top ten constitute 1.5% to 1.7% of the sample. Sequences were obtained from peripheral blood. The receptors were gathered from a woman aged 40-49 years with COVID-19, enrolled during active disease.

The table lists this clone with a few counts. The rearrangement links TRBV7-8 to TRBJ2-5, with 12 bases aligning to TRBD2. The CDR3 sequence is 17 residues long. V lost 4 bases, J lost 5 bases, and 11 bases stayed unmatched. Germline V gives CDR1 SGHVS, CDR2 FQNEAQ. The CDR3, as DNA: TGTGCCAGCAGCTCCCGTGCGACTAGCGGGAGAGGGGAGACCCAGTACTTC. Translated, it gives CASSSRATSGRGETQYF.

J is TRBJ2-1 and V is TRBV24-1, with 7 bases identical to TRBD2. Trimming at V came to 4 bases and at J to 0 bases, leaving 5 bases not matched to a gene. The CDR3 runs to 16 residues. Per germline, CDR1 KGHDR and CDR2 SFDVKD. The CDR3 nucleotides read TGTGCCACCAGTGACGCCGGCGGGGGCTCCTACAATGAGCAGTTCTTC. This encodes CATSDAGGGSYNEQFF.

The rearrangement uses TRBV7-9 and TRBJ1-2; perhaps TRBD1 as D (5 bases). CDR3 length: 16 residues. The germline CDR1 and CDR2 sequences are SEHNR and FQNEAQ (reference sequence). Trimming took 3 bases from V and 0 from J, leaving 14 bases between them. CDR3 loop: CASSFGKDRPNYGYTF. The CDR3 region has the DNA TGTGCCAGCAGCTTTGGTAAAGACAGACCTAACTATGGCTACACCTTC.

The chain employs TRBV27 and TRBJ1-5; D call uncertain. The length of the CDR3 is 14 residues. V was cut by 3 bases and J by 6 bases, with 12 bases left in between. Germline V lookup: CDR1 MNHEY, CDR2 SMNVEV (reference sequence). The chain's CDR3 is CASSFLPTGQPQHF. CDR3 nucleotides: TGTGCCAGCAGTTTCTTGCCGACGGGTCAGCCCCAGCATTTT.

The chain carries TRBV9 and TRBJ2-7; TRBD2 might be the D (7 bases). Trimming took off 0 bases at V and 6 bases at J, with 13 bases between the two ends. The CDR3 is made up of 14 amino acids. The germline V gene has CDR1 SGDLS and CDR2 YYNGEE. Here the CDR3 DNA reads TGTGCCAGCAGCGTAGAGGAGGGGGGGCGCGAGCAGTACTTC. Amino acids: CASSVEEGGREQYF.

This rearrangement joins TRBV6-6 to TRBJ1-4; D perhaps matches TRBD1 (6 bases). From germline, CDR1 is MNHNY and CDR2 SVGAGI (reference sequence). Trimming shortened V by 6 bases and J by 8 bases, and 16 bases separated the two germline ends. The CDR3 loop spans 14 amino acids. The DNA of the CDR3 is TGTGCCAGCAGAGCCCCGGGACAAGCGGAAAAACTGTTTTTT. This gives the protein CASRAPGQAEKLFF.

CDR3: CASSSPVGGGITDTQYF. CDR3 in DNA: TGTGCCAGCAGCTCCCCCGTAGGAGGCGGGATCACAGATACGCAGTATTTT. This chain joins TRBV9 and TRBJ2-3; tentative D call: TRBD2 (6 bases). Trimming shortened V by 4 bases and J by 2 bases, and 20 bases separated the two germline ends. This CDR3 has 17 residues. The germline V gene encodes CDR1 SGDLS and CDR2 YYNGEE. Complete variable domain (other parts from reference TRBV9 and TRBJ2-3): DSGVTQTPKHLITATGQRVTLRCSPRSGDLSVYWYQQSLDQGLQFLIQYYNGEERAKGNILERFSAQQFPDLHSELNLSSLELGDSALYFCASSSPVGGGITDTQYFGPGTRLTVL.

J is TRBJ1-4 and V is TRBV9; D possibly corresponds to TRBD1 (5 bases). CDR3 length equals 17 residues. The V gene lost 3 bases and the J gene lost 0 bases, with 15 bases spanning the gap. Germline CDR1 and CDR2: SGDLS and YYNGEE. For the CDR3, the DNA is TGTGCCAGCAGCGCGGGGGACCCACCTGCAACTAATGAAAAACTGTTTTTT. Residues: CASSAGDPPATNEKLFF.

V and J are TRBV30 and TRBJ1-6; D may be TRBD1 (5 bases). V was pared by 5 bases and J by 10 bases, with 18 bases between. CDR3 size: 14 residues. In germline, CDR1 is GTSNPN, CDR2 SVGIG (reference sequence). CDR3 bases: TGTGCCTGGGCAGGCGGGCAGGGAGGGTCACCCCTCCACTTT. Protein product: CAWAGGQGGSPLHF. Using reference TRBV30 and TRBJ1-6 for the parts outside the CDR3, the full variable domain is SQTIHQWPATLVQPVGSPLSLECTVEGTSNPNLYWYRQAAGRGLQLLFYSVGIGQISSEVPQNLSASRPQDRQFILSSKKLLLSDSGFYLCAWAGGQGGSPLHFGNGTRLTVT.

This chain joins TRBV28 and TRBJ1-5; 9 nucleotides align to TRBD1. The CDR3 has 13 residues. Trimming cost V 5 bases and J 4 bases; bases outside gene matches: 0. Germline V gene lookup returns CDR1 MDHEN and CDR2 SYDVKM. CDR3 bases: TGTGCCAGCAGTGGGACAGGGAATCAGCCCCAGCATTTT. It translates to CASSGTGNQPQHF.

This chain links TRBV11-1 with TRBJ2-7, with 8 bases lining up with TRBD2. The germline V gene encodes CDR1 SGHAT and CDR2 FQDESV (reference sequence). The CDR3 is 15 residues long. The V segment lost 5 bases and the J segment 5 bases; nucleotides outside the gene matches: 11. The CDR3 sequence is CASSKGERGLNEQYF. CDR3 coding DNA: TGTGCCAGCAGCAAGGGGGAGCGGGGGCTCAACGAGCAGTACTTC. The full variable domain, rest sourced from reference TRBV11-1 and TRBJ2-7, is EAEVAQSPRYKITEKSQAVAFWCDPISGHATLYWYRQILGQGPELLVQFQDESVVDDSQLPKDRFSAERLKGVDSTLKIQPAELGDSAMYLCASSKGERGLNEQYFGPGTRLTVT.

The rearrangement uses TRBV30 and TRBJ2-7, with D maybe TRBD1 (6 bases). The CDR3 is 13 amino acids. In germline, CDR1 is GTSNPN, CDR2 SVGIG (reference sequence). Trimming shortened V by 4 bases and J by 2 bases, and 12 bases separated the two germline ends. DNA of the CDR3: TGTGCCTGGACCCCGGGACATACCTACGAGCAGTACTTC. Protein: CAWTPGHTYEQYF. Full variable domain (outside the CDR3, taken from reference TRBV30 and TRBJ2-7): SQTIHQWPATLVQPVGSPLSLECTVEGTSNPNLYWYRQAAGRGLQLLFYSVGIGQISSEVPQNLSASRPQDRQFILSSKKLLLSDSGFYLCAWTPGHTYEQYFGPGTRLTVT.

This chain joins TRBV7-9 and TRBJ2-7; possibly TRBD2 for D (5 bases). CDR3 length: 18 residues. Germline V gene lookup returns CDR1 SEHNR and CDR2 FQNEAQ (reference sequence). V lost 5 bases and J lost 0, with 23 bases in between. CDR3 loop: CASSPPWTRWTSSYEQYF. The CDR3 nucleotides are TGTGCCAGCAGCCCCCCCTGGACTCGGTGGACCAGCTCCTACGAGCAGTACTTC.